This T cell receptor beta chain originates from a study of T-cell memory formation after mild COVID-19. This clonotype was seen a handful of times. The antigen remains unidentified. Whole-study results and caveats: There were some responding clones in pre-infection memory, which suggested that cross-reactive memory had joined.

TCRdb re-derived calls from the 5' RACE reads in MiXCR, one entry per CDR3 protein. The table lists about 160,000 distinct CDR3 sequences, 30% to 35% of them singletons. There are 12 residues in the CDR3. The germline V gene encodes CDR1 SQVTM and CDR2 ANQGSEA. V dropped 6 bases and J dropped 3; count of bases not matched to a gene: 3. The sample taken for sequencing was PBMCs or a T cell subset sorted from them (not recorded which). The J gene is TRBJ2-7, the V gene TRBV29-1; 9 nucleotides align to TRBD1. The TCR was taken from an adult woman who had mild COVID-19 (a few samples of this study predate the infection). Cell type and time point are not known. This CDR3 reads CSVGQGNYEQYF. As DNA, the CDR3 is TGCAGCGTGGGACAGGGTAACTACGAGCAGTACTTC.